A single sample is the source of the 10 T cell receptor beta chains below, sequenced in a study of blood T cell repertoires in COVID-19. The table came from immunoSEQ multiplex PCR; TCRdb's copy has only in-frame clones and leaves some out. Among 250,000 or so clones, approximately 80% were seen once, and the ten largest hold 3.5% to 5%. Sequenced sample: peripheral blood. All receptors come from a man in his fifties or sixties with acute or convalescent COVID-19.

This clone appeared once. The CDR3 DNA reads as TGCAGCGTGCAAAAGACAGGGGAAGGCACTGAAGCTTTCTTT. Its translation: CSVQKTGEGTEAFF. The rearrangement joins TRBV29-1 to TRBJ1-1, with TRBD1 matching over 8 bases. Germline assignment: CDR1 SQVTM and CDR2 ANQGSEA. The trim removed 6 bases at V and 4 bases at J, leaving 10 bases unmatched. CDR3 length: 14 residues.

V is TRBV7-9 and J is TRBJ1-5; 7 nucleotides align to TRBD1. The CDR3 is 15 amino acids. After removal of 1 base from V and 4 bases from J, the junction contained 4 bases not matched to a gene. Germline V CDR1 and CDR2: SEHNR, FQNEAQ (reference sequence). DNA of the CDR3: TGTGCCAGCAGCTTAGGGGACAGCTTAAATCAGCCCCAGCATTTT. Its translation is CASSLGDSLNQPQHF. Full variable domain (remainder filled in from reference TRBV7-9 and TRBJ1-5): DTGVSQNPRHKITKRGQNVTFRCDPISEHNRLYWYRQTLGQGPEFLTYFQNEAQLEKSRLLSDRFSAERPKGSFSTLEIQRTEQGDSAMYLCASSLGDSLNQPQHFGDGTRLSIL.

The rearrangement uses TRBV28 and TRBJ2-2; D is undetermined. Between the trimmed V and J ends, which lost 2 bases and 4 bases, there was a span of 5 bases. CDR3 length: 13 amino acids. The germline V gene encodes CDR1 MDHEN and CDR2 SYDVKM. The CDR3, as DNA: TGTGCCAGCAGTTTACTGTTCACCGGGGAGCTGTTTTTT. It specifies CASSLLFTGELFF.

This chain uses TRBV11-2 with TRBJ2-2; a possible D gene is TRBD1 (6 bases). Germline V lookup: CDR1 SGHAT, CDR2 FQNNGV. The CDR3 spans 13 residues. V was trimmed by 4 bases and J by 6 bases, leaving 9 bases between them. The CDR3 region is CASSSYRAGELFF. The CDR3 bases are TGTGCCAGCAGCTCCTACAGGGCCGGGGAGCTGTTTTTT.

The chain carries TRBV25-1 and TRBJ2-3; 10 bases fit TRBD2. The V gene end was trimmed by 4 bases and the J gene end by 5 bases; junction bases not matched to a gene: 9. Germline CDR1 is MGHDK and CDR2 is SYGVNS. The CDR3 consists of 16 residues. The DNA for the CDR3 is TGTGCCAGCAGTGTCCGAGCGGGAGGGCCCGTAGATACGCAGTATTTT. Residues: CASSVRAGGPVDTQYF. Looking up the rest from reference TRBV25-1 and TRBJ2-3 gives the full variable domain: EADIYQTPRYLVIGTGKKITLECSQTMGHDKMYWYQQDPGMELHLIHYSYGVNSTEKGDLSSESTVSRIRTEHFPLTLESARPSHTSQYLCASSVRAGGPVDTQYFGPGTRLTVL.

CDR3 sequence reads: CASSLTDSPYGYTF. The CDR3 DNA reads TGTGCCAGCAGCCTGACAGACTCCCCCTATGGCTACACCTTC. The genes are TRBV7-6 and TRBJ1-2; D may be TRBD1 (5 bases). Per the germline V gene, CDR1 is SGHVS and CDR2 is FNYEAQ. CDR3 size: 14 residues. Trimming stripped 5 bases from V and 4 bases from J, with 14 bases between. Together with reference TRBV7-6 and TRBJ1-2, the CDR3 gives the full variable domain: GAGVSQSPRYKVTKRGQDVALRCDPISGHVSLYWYRQALGQGPEFLTYFNYEAQQDKSGLPNDRFSAERPEGSISTLTIQRTEQRDSAMYRCASSLTDSPYGYTFGSGTRLTVV.

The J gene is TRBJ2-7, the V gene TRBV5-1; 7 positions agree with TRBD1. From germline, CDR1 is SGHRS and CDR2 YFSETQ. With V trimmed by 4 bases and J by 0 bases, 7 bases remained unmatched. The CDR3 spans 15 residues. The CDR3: CASSRGQSSSYEQYF. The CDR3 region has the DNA TGCGCCAGCAGCCGGGGACAGTCGAGCTCCTACGAGCAGTACTTC.

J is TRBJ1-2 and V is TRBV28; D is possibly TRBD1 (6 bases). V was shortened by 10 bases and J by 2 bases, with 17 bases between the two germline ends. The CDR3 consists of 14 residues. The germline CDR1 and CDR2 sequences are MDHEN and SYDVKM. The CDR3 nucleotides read TGTGCCACTATTCACTCAGGGGAAAACTATGGCTACACCTTC. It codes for CATIHSGENYGYTF.

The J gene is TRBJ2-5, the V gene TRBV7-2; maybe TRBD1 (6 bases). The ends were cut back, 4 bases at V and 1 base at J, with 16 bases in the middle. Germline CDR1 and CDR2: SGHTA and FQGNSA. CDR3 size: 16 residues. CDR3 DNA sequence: TGTGCCAGCAGCTCAGGGGAAGGCAGGGCCCAAGAGACCCAGTACTTC. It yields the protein CASSSGEGRAQETQYF.

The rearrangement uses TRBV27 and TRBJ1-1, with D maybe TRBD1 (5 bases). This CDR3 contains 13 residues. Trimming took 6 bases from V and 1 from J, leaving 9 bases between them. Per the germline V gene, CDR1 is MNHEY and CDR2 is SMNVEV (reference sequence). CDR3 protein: CASSPRGNTEAFF. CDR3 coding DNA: TGTGCCAGCAGCCCAAGGGGGAACACTGAAGCTTTCTTT.